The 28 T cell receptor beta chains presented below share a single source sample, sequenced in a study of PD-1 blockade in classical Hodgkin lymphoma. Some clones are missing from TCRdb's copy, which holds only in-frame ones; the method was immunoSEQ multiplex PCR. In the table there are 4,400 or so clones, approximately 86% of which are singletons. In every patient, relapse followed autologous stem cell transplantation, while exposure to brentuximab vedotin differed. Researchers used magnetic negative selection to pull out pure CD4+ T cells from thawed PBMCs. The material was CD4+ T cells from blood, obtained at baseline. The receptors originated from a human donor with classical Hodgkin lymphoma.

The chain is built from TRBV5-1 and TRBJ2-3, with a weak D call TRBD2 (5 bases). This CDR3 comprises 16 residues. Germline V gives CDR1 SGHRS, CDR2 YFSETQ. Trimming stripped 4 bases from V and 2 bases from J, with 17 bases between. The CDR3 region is CASSLPDGSHTDTQYF. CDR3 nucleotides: TGCGCCAGCAGCCTACCAGATGGGAGCCACACAGATACGCAGTATTTT.

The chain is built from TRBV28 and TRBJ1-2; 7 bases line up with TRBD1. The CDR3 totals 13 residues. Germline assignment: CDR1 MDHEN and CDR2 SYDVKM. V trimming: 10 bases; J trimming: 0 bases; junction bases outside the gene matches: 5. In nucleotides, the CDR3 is TGTGCCACGCCGGGGACAGCTAACTATGGCTACACCTTC. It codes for CATPGTANYGYTF.

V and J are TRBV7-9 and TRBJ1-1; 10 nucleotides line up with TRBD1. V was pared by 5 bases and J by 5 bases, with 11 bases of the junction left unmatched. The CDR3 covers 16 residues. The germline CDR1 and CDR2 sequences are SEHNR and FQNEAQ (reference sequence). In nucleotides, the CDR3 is TGTGCCAGCAGCCCCCGGGACAGGGGAATTTTAACTGAAGCTTTCTTT. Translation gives CASSPRDRGILTEAFF.

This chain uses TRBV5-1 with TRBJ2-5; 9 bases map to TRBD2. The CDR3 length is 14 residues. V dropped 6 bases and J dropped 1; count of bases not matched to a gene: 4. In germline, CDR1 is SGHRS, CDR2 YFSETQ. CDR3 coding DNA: TGCGCCAGCACCCTTAGCGGGGGCCAAGAGACCCAGTACTTC. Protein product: CASTLSGGQETQYF.

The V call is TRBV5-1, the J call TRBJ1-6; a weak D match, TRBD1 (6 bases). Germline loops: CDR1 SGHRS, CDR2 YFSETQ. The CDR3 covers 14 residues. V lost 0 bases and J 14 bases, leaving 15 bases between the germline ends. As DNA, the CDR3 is TGCGCCAGCAGCTTGGCTGGGCGGGGGGCGGCCCTCCACTTT. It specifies CASSLAGRGAALHF.

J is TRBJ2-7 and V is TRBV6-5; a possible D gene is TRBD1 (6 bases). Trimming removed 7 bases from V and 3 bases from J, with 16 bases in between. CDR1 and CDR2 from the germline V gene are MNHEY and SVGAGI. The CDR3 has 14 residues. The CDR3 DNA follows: TGTGCCAGCAAACAGACAGGTTACTTCTACGAGCAGTACTTC. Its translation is CASKQTGYFYEQYF.

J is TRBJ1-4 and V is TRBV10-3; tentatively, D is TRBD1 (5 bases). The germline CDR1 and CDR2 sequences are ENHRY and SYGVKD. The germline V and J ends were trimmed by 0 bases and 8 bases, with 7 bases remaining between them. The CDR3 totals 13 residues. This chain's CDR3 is CAISESYREKLFF. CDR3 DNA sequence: TGTGCCATCAGTGAGTCATACAGGGAAAAACTGTTTTTT.

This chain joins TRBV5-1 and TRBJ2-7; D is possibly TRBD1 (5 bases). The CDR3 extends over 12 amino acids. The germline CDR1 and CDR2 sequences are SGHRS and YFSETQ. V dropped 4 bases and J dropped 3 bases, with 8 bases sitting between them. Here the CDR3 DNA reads TGCGCCAGCAGCCAAGACAGCTACGAGCAGTACTTC. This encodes CASSQDSYEQYF.

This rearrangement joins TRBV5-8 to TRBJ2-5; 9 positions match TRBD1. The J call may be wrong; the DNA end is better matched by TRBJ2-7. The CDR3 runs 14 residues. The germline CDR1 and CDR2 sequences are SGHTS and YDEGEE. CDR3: CASSSGQGFYEQYF. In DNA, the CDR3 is TGTGCCAGCAGCTCGGGACAGGGTTTCTACGAGCAGTACTTC.

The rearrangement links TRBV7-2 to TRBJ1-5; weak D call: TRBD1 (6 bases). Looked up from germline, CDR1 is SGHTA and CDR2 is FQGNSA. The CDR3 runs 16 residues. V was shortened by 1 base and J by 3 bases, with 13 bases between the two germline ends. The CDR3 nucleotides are TGTGCCAGCAGCTTAGGCTTACAGGGATACAATCAGCCCCAGCATTTT. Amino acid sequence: CASSLGLQGYNQPQHF.

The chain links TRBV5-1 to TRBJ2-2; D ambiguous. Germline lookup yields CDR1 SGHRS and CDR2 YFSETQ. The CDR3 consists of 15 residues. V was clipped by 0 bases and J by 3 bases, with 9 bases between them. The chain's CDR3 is CASSLGTYDTGELFF. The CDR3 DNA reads TGCGCCAGCAGCTTGGGGACCTACGACACCGGGGAGCTGTTTTTT.

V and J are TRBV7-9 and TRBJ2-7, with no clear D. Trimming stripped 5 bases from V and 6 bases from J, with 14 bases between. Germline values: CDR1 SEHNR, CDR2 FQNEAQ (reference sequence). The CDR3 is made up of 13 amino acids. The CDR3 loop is CASSHGFRGEQYF. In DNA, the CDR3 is TGTGCCAGCAGCCATGGCTTTCGCGGCGAGCAGTACTTC.

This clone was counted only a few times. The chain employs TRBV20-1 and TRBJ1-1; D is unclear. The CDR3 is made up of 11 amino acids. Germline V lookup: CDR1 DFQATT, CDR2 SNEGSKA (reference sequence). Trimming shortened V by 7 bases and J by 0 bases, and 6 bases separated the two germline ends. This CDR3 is CSGVLNTEAFF. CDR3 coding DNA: TGCAGTGGGGTCCTGAACACTGAAGCTTTCTTT.

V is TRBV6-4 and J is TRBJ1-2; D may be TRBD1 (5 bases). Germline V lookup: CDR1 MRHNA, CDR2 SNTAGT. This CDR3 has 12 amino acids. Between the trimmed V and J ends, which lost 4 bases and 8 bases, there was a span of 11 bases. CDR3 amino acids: CASSVEGRGYTF. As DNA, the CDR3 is TGTGCCAGCAGTGTAGAGGGACGAGGCTACACCTTC.

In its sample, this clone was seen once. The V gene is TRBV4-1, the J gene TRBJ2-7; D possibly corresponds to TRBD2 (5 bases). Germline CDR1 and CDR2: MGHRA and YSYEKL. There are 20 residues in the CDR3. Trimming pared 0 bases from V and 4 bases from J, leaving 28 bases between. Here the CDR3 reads CASSQESGVGNFLRRYEQYF. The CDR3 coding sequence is TGCGCCAGCAGCCAAGAGTCCGGGGTCGGTAATTTCCTTCGTCGATACGAGCAGTACTTC.

CDR3 nucleotide sequence: TGCGCCAGCAGCCTACTAGCGGGGTACACAGATACGCAGTATTTT. It is translated as CASSLLAGYTDTQYF. The chain uses TRBV5-1 and TRBJ2-3; 10 nucleotides align to TRBD2. The ends lost 4 bases at V and 2 bases at J; junction bases unmatched: 4. Germline V gene lookup returns CDR1 SGHRS and CDR2 YFSETQ. The CDR3 spans 15 residues.

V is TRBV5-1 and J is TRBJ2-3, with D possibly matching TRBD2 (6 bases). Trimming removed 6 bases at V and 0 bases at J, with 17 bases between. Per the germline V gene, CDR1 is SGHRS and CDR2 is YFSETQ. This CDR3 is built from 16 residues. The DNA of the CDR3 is TGCGCCAGCAAGCGGGCCCAGGGCATTAGCACAGATACGCAGTATTTT. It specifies CASKRAQGISTDTQYF.

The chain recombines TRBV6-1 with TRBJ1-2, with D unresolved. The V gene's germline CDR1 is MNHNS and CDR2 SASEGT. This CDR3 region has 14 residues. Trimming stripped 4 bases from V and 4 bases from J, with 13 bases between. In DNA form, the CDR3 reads TGTGCCAGCAGTGTCGACGAAGGGATCTATGGCTACACCTTC. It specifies CASSVDEGIYGYTF.

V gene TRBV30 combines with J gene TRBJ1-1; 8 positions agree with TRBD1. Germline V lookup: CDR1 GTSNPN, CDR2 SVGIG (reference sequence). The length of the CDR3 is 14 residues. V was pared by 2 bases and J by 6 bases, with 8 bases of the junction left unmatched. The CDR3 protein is CAWSRRRGLAEAFF. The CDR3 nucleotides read TGTGCCTGGAGTCGACGCAGGGGGCTCGCTGAAGCTTTCTTT.

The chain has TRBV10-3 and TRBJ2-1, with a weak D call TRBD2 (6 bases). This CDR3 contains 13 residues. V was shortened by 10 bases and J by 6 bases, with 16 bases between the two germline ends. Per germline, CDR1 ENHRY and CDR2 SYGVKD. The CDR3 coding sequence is TGTGCCACCTTGGGCGGGAAGGGCAATGAGCAGTTCTTC. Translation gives CATLGGKGNEQFF.

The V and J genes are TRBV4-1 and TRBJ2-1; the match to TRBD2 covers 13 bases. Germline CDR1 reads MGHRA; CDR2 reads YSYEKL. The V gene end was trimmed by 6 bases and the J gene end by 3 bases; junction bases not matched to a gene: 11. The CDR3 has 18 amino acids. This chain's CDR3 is CASRYSTSGGANYNEQFF. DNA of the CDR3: TGCGCCAGCAGGTACTCAACTAGCGGGGGGGCTAACTACAATGAGCAGTTCTTC.

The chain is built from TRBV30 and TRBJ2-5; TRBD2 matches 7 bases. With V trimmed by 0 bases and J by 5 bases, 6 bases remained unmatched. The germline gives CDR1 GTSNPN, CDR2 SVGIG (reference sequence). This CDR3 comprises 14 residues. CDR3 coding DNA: TGTGCCTGGAGTGTACGACTAGCCGGGGAGACCCAGTACTTC. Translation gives CAWSVRLAGETQYF.

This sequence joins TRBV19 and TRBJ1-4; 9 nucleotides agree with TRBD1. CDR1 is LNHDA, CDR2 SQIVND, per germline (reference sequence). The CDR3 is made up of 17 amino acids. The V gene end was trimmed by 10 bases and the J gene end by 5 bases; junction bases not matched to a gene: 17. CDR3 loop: CATRGPVRDRANEKLFF. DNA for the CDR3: TGTGCCACTAGGGGACCCGTCCGGGACAGGGCGAATGAAAAACTGTTTTTT.

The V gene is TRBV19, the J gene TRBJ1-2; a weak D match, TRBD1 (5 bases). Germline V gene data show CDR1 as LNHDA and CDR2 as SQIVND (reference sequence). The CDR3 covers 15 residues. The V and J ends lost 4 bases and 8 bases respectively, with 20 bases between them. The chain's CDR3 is CASSTTDIKGVGYTF. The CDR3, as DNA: TGTGCCAGTAGTACTACGGACATTAAAGGGGTCGGCTACACCTTC.

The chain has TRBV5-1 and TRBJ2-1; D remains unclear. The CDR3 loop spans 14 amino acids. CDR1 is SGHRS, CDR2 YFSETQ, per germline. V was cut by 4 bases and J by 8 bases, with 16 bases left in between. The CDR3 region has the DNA TGCGCCAGCAGCCCAGGCGAGGCGCGCGATGAGCAGTTCTTC. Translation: CASSPGEARDEQFF. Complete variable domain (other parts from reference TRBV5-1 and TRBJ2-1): KAGVTQTPRYLIKTRGQQVTLSCSPISGHRSVSWYQQTPGQGLQFLFEYFSETQRNKGNFPGRFSGRQFSNSRSEMNVSTLELGDSALYLCASSPGEARDEQFFGPGTRLTVL.

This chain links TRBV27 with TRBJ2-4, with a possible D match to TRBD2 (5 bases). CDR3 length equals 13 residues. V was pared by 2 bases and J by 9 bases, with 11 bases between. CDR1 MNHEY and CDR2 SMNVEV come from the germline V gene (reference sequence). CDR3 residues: CASSLRELGIQYF. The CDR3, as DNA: TGTGCCAGCAGTTTAAGGGAGTTAGGCATTCAGTACTTC.

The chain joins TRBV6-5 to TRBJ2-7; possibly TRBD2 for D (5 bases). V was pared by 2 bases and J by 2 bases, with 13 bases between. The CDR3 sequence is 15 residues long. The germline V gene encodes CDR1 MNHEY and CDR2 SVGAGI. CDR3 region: CASSYGRGTAYEQYF. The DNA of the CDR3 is TGTGCCAGCAGTTACGGTCGGGGAACCGCCTACGAGCAGTACTTC.

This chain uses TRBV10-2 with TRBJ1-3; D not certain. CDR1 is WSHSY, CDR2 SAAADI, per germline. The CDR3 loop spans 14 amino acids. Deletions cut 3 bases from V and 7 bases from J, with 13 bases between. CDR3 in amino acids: CASSDITPRNTIYF. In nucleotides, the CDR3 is TGCGCCAGCAGTGACATAACCCCCCGGAACACCATATATTTT.